Listed below are T cell receptor beta chains from one sample, sequenced in a study of metastatic and nonmetastatic thyroid tumors. TCRdb re-called the PCR reads through MiXCR. The sample records about 34,000 clones, more than 15% being singletons. The sample was blood. The origin of the receptors is a female donor with papillary thyroid cancer or a benign thyroid nodule (not recorded which). Some clones in this sample may be carry-over from other donors' samples. The CDR3 runs from the conserved cysteine through the conserved F or W. The D gene is left open where the match is weak. Clone size is not always given. Where it is, it says once, few, many or a class for expanded clones.

clone_size,j_call,v_call,cdr3_length,d_call,cdr3_aa,cdr3_nt
.,TRBJ2-7,TRBV9,16,TRBD1,CASSPSSGTGDYEQYF,TGTGCCAGCAGCCCATCCTCCGGGACAGGCGACTACGAGCAGTACTTC
.,TRBJ2-1,TRBV20-1,16,.,CSARDADIPSYNEQFF,TGCAGTGCTAGAGATGCGGACATACCATCCTACAATGAGCAGTTCTTC
.,TRBJ1-5,TRBV4-2,15,TRBD1,CASSGAGTGNQPQHF,TGTGCCAGCAGCGGCGCCGGGACAGGCAATCAGCCCCAGCATTTT
.,TRBJ2-1,TRBV7-9,14,.,CASSSGLPTNEQFF,TGTGCCAGCAGCTCGGGACTCCCAACCAATGAGCAGTTCTTC
medium-sized,TRBJ2-7,TRBV7-2,12,.,CASSLDLDEQYF,TGTGCCAGCAGCTTAGATCTCGACGAGCAGTACTTC
many,TRBJ1-5,TRBV10-3,17,TRBD1,CAISESGAGGAGQPQHF,TGTGCCATCAGTGAGTCGGGGGCAGGGGGCGCGGGGCAGCCCCAGCATTTT
many,TRBJ2-4,TRBV6-1,16,TRBD1,CASSETGGLDKNIQYF,TGTGCCAGCAGTGAAACAGGGGGCTTGGACAAAAACATTCAGTACTTC
many,TRBJ2-5,TRBV5-1,15,TRBD1,CASSIRYRGQETQYF,TGCGCCAGCAGCATTCGATACAGGGGGCAAGAGACCCAGTACTTC
.,TRBJ2-7,TRBV4-1,16,.,CASSQEAGGYSYEQYF,TGCGCCAGTAGCCAAGAGGCAGGAGGATACTCCTACGAGCAGTACTTC
.,TRBJ2-7,TRBV20-1,13,.,CIAFGGVIDEHYF,TGCATTGCCTTCGGGGGAGTGATTGACGAGCATTACTTC
.,TRBJ2-5,TRBV6-1,14,.,CASSPSSRGETQYF,TGTGCCAGCAGTCCCTCCTCTCGAGGGGAGACCCAGTACTTC
many,TRBJ2-5,TRBV30,12,.,CAWGINGETQYF,TGTGCCTGGGGTATCAACGGCGAGACCCAGTACTTC
many,TRBJ2-4,TRBV7-3,14,TRBD2,CASSASGGKNIQYF,TGTGCCAGCAGCGCGAGCGGGGGAAAAAACATTCAGTACTTC
.,TRBJ2-1,TRBV11-2,15,.,CASSLEWLWNNEQFF,TGTGCCAGCAGCTTAGAGTGGCTCTGGAACAATGAGCAGTTCTTT
many,TRBJ1-1,TRBV3-1,12,.,CASSHDRSEAFF,TGTGCCAGCAGCCACGACAGGTCTGAAGCTTTCTTT
many,TRBJ2-2,TRBV10-2,13,.,CASSDLPGGELFF,TGCGCCAGCAGTGACTTACCGGGCGGGGAGCTGTTTTTT
medium-sized,TRBJ2-7,TRBV12-3/TRBV12-4,14,TRBD1,CASSVTGTGGEQYF,TGTGCCAGCAGTGTGACCGGGACAGGGGGCGAGCAGTACTTC
many,TRBJ1-2,TRBV6-1,16,TRBD1,CASSSIRDRVNYGYTF,TGTGCCAGCAGTTCCATCCGGGACAGGGTTAACTATGGCTACACCTTC
.,TRBJ2-7,TRBV4-2,16,.,CASSQDQGRWMNEQYF,TGTGCCAGCAGCCAAGATCAGGGAAGGTGGATGAACGAGCAGTACTTC
many,TRBJ2-5,TRBV28,17,TRBD1,CASSLPSPGQGSQTQYF,TGTGCCAGCAGTTTGCCGTCCCCGGGACAGGGCTCTCAGACCCAGTACTTC
few,TRBJ2-1,TRBV15,16,.,CATSRSTVPSYNEQSF,TGTGCCACCAGCAGATCGACGGTCCCAAGCTACAATGAGCAGTCCTTC
many,TRBJ1-2,TRBV6-4,15,.,CASSDTPQGLGGYTF,TGTGCCAGCAGTGACACCCCACAGGGCCTAGGAGGCTACACCTTC
.,TRBJ2-7,TRBV6-1,14,TRBD1,CASSEPGGMDEQYF,TGTGCCAGCAGTGAACCAGGGGGTATGGACGAGCAGTACTTC
many,TRBJ1-2,TRBV20-1,10,.,CSAKRTGYTF,TGCAGTGCGAAGAGGACTGGCTACACCTTC
.,TRBJ1-1,TRBV20-1,16,.,CGARARGGRVNTESFF,TGCGGTGCTAGAGCCAGAGGGGGGCGGGTGAACACTGAATCTTTCTTT
few,TRBJ1-6,TRBV12-3/TRBV12-4,18,TRBD1,CASRSAGGLFRYNSPLHF,TGTGCCAGCAGATCGGCAGGGGGATTATTTCGGTATAATTCACCCCTCCACTTT
many,TRBJ1-1,TRBV20-1,12,TRBD1,CSASDRGTEAFF,TGCAGTGCCTCCGACAGGGGCACTGAAGCTTTCTTT
.,TRBJ2-1,TRBV20-1,15,TRBD2,CSSLGLAGVNNEQFF,TGCAGTTCTCTAGGACTAGCGGGAGTCAACAATGAGCAGTTCTTC
medium-sized,TRBJ2-2,TRBV6-1,13,.,CATSFDGTGELFF,TGTGCCACCTCTTTTGACGGAACCGGGGAGCTGTTTTTT
many,TRBJ2-7,TRBV28,13,TRBD1,CASSRQGFYEQYF,TGTGCCAGCAGTCGACAGGGATTCTACGAGCAGTACTTC
many,TRBJ1-2,TRBV7-2,17,.,CASSLALIQAANYGYTF,TGTGCCAGCAGCTTGGCCCTTATCCAGGCGGCTAACTATGGCTACACCTTC
many,TRBJ1-2,TRBV10-3,16,TRBD1,CAISAGQGRPVDGYTF,TGTGCCATCAGTGCCGGACAGGGGAGGCCGGTCGATGGCTACACCTTC
many,TRBJ2-5,TRBV3-1,17,TRBD2,CASSQGRLAGDVETQYF,TGTGCCAGCAGCCAAGGTCGACTAGCGGGAGATGTGGAGACCCAGTACTTC
few,TRBJ2-5,TRBV5-4,16,TRBD2,CASSLVGTSGTETQYF,TGTGCCAGCAGCTTGGTAGGGACTAGCGGGACGGAGACCCAGTACTTC
many,TRBJ2-1,TRBV10-3,13,TRBD2,CAITGTRDDEQFF,TGTGCCATCACAGGGACTAGGGACGATGAGCAGTTCTTC
.,TRBJ1-5,TRBV20-1,15,.,CSARDPATVGLPQHF,TGCAGTGCTAGAGATCCGGCGACGGTAGGGTTGCCCCAGCATTTT
many,TRBJ1-5,TRBV12-3/TRBV12-4,14,TRBD1,CASSRTGGNQPQHF,TGTGCCAGCAGTAGGACAGGCGGCAATCAGCCCCAGCATTTT
few,TRBJ2-5,TRBV10-1,15,.,CASSPSTWFGETQYF,TGCGCCAGCAGTCCCTCTACATGGTTCGGGGAGACCCAGTACTTC
few,TRBJ2-2,TRBV25-1,9,.,CANTGELFF,TGTGCGAACACCGGGGAGCTGTTTTTT
many,TRBJ2-5,TRBV9,16,TRBD1,CASSVDRGNRQETQYF,TGTGCCAGCAGCGTAGACAGGGGGAATCGCCAAGAGACCCAGTACTTC
many,TRBJ1-4,TRBV4-1,16,.,CASSYRSGPVREKLFF,TGCGCCAGCAGCTACCGATCCGGGCCCGTGAGAGAAAAACTGTTTTTT
medium-sized,TRBJ2-7,TRBV12-3/TRBV12-4,12,.,CASSLGPNEQYF,TGTGCCAGCAGTTTAGGGCCGAACGAGCAGTACTTC
.,TRBJ2-7,TRBV6-2/TRBV6-3,18,.,CASSPRRSDGRHSYEQYF,TGTGCCAGCAGCCCCCGGCGGTCTGACGGGCGACACTCCTACGAGCAGTACTTC
.,TRBJ1-1,TRBV20-1,14,TRBD1,CSAAGAGGRTEAFF,TGCAGTGCCGCGGGAGCAGGGGGCAGAACTGAAGCTTTCTTT